Presented here are 11 T cell receptor beta chains from one specimen sequenced in a study of blood T cell repertoires in COVID-19. The protocol was immunoSEQ multiplex PCR, while the TCRdb copy is restricted to in-frame clones and leaves out a portion. The sample contains 150,000 to 200,000 clones, around 90% of which appear only once. Sequenced input: peripheral blood. These receptor sequences come from a man between 60 and 75 years old with acute or convalescent COVID-19.

V gene TRBV27 combines with J gene TRBJ2-7, with D possibly being TRBD1 (6 bases). The CDR3 has 13 amino acids. The V end lost 3 bases, the J end lost 4 bases, and 10 bases lay between the germline ends. Germline V gives CDR1 MNHEY, CDR2 SMNVEV (reference sequence). The chain's CDR3 is CASSLTGGYEQYF. CDR3 coding DNA: TGTGCCAGCAGTTTGACAGGTGGTTACGAGCAGTACTTC.

The V call is TRBV6-5, the J call TRBJ1-2; TRBD1 aligns across 8 bases. V dropped 7 bases and J dropped 8; count of bases not matched to a gene: 9. The CDR3 is 13 amino acids. CDR1 and CDR2 (germline): MNHEY, SVGAGI. The CDR3 region has the DNA TGTGCCAGCACCAATGCCGGGACAGGAGGCTACACCTTC. This sequence encodes CASTNAGTGGYTF.

The chain employs TRBV5-6 and TRBJ2-2; 8 positions match TRBD1. CDR3 length: 17 residues. Per germline, CDR1 SGHDT and CDR2 YYEEEE. V shed 3 bases and J 0 bases; nucleotides not matched to a gene: 7. The CDR3 protein is CASSSGLGQANTGELFF. CDR3 nucleotide sequence: TGTGCCAGCAGCTCGGGACTGGGACAGGCGAACACCGGGGAGCTGTTTTTT.

This clone was picked up one time. The rearrangement links TRBV24-1 to TRBJ1-5; weak D call: TRBD1 (5 bases). The CDR3 sequence is 15 residues long. Germline loops: CDR1 KGHDR, CDR2 SFDVKD. Trimming removed 3 bases from V and 3 bases from J, with 11 bases in between. The DNA for the CDR3 is TGTGCCACCAGTGATCGGAACAGGCCCAATCAGCCCCAGCATTTT. Amino acids: CATSDRNRPNQPQHF.

This clone was picked up a small number of times. CDR3 protein: CSVTDRFTDTQYF. Here the CDR3 DNA reads TGCAGCGTTACAGACAGATTCACAGATACGCAGTATTTT. V and J are TRBV29-1 and TRBJ2-3, with D possibly being TRBD1 (5 bases). V lost 5 bases and J lost 2, with 11 bases in between. Germline V gene data show CDR1 as SQVTM and CDR2 as ANQGSEA. The CDR3 covers 13 residues.

V gene TRBV27 combines with J gene TRBJ1-6; TRBD1 is a possible D gene (5 bases). The CDR3 is 14 residues long. Germline assignment: CDR1 MNHEY and CDR2 SMNVEV (reference sequence). Trimming shortened V by 3 bases and J by 6 bases, and 9 bases separated the two germline ends. The CDR3 nucleotides read TGTGCCAGCAGTTTTCGGGGGAGTAATTCACCCCTCCACTTT. Translated, it gives CASSFRGSNSPLHF.

The chain couples TRBV10-3 to TRBJ1-1, with TRBD1 identical over 10 bases. This CDR3 comprises 14 residues. V dropped 6 bases and J dropped 4; count of bases not matched to a gene: 5. Germline-derived CDR1 and CDR2 are ENHRY and SYGVKD. Here the CDR3 reads CAIRPGQGTTEAFF. The CDR3 nucleotides read TGTGCCATCAGGCCGGGACAGGGGACCACTGAAGCTTTCTTT.

The gene calls are TRBV4-2 and TRBJ1-1; D is perhaps TRBD1 (5 bases). CDR3 length equals 15 residues. CDR1 and CDR2 (germline): LGHNA, YNFKEQ. With 0 bases removed from V and 5 bases from J, the gap between germline ends came to 13 bases. This CDR3 is CASSQDWQGRTEAFF. CDR3 sequence (DNA): TGTGCCAGCAGCCAAGATTGGCAGGGAAGGACTGAAGCTTTCTTT.

The chain is built from TRBV18 and TRBJ2-7, with 8 positions matching TRBD2. The germline V gene has CDR1 KGHSH and CDR2 LQKENI. V was pared by 1 base and J by 3 bases, with 2 bases of the junction left unmatched. The CDR3 loop spans 14 amino acids. CDR3 DNA sequence: TGTGCCAGCTCACCACAAGCGGGAGACTACGAGCAGTACTTC. Translated, it gives CASSPQAGDYEQYF. Variable domain in full (rest from reference TRBV18 and TRBJ2-7): NAGVMQNPRHLVRRRGQEARLRCSPMKGHSHVYWYRQLPEEGLKFMVYLQKENIIDESGMPKERFSAEFPKEGPSILRIQQVVRGDSAAYFCASSPQAGDYEQYFGPGTRLTVT.

The chain combines TRBV5-4 with TRBJ2-3; D is undetermined. The CDR3 contains 15 residues. From germline, CDR1 is SGHNT and CDR2 YYREEE (reference sequence). Trimming cost V 0 bases and J 4 bases, with 12 bases left between them. Here the CDR3 reads CASSLALDRADTQYF. The CDR3 coding sequence is TGTGCCAGCAGCTTGGCTTTGGATCGGGCAGATACGCAGTATTTT.

About this clone: This CDR3 is also generated by other DNA sequences in the sample. The genes are TRBV11-3 and TRBJ1-3; 8 bases line up with TRBD1. V was pared by 6 bases and J by 4 bases, with 8 bases of the junction left unmatched. The CDR3 runs 15 residues. Germline assignment: CDR1 SGHNT and CDR2 YENEEA. The CDR3 loop is CASSPGQGPGNTIYF. CDR3 in DNA: TGTGCCAGCAGTCCCGGACAGGGACCAGGAAACACCATATATTTT. Supplemented by reference TRBV11-3 and TRBJ1-3, the full variable domain reads EAGVVQSPRYKIIEKKQPVAFWCNPISGHNTLYWYLQNLGQGPELLIRYENEEAVDDSQLPKDRFSAERLKGVDSTLKIQPAELGDSAVYLCASSPGQGPGNTIYFGEGSWLTVV.